This T cell receptor (beta chain) stems from a study of control samples from healthy donors and cancer patients. This table comes from immunoSEQ multiplex PCR, and its TCRdb copy is limited to in-frame clones, with some not included. The table includes over 45,000 clones, around 94% detected once. The CDR3 contains 11 residues. Trimming cost V 8 bases and J 2 bases, with 9 bases left between them. Germline V gene data show CDR1 as SQVTM and CDR2 as ANQGSEA. Material: PBMCs. The receptor was derived from a man aged 25 to 45 with colorectal cancer. The V call is TRBV29-1, the J call TRBJ2-5; D is uncertain. CDR3: CSTEYQETQYF. CDR3 sequence (DNA): TGCAGCACGGAGTATCAAGAGACCCAGTACTTC.